This TCR beta chain was documented in a study of cytomegalovirus exposure and HLA in healthy donors. Study in general: A previous analysis identified approximately 120 million unique TCR beta sequences derived from 180 million or so T cells.

General study results and limits: Three chains linked to CMV were shown in vitro to be specific for CMV antigens. Earlier results showed most TCR beta V segments being productive about 90% or about 30% of the time. Donors were assumed by presence/absence analyses to have roughly uniform sequencing depth.

In the PCR, 60 Vbeta and 13 Jbeta primers were used. The table came from immunoSEQ multiplex PCR; TCRdb's copy has only in-frame clones and leaves some out. The repertoire includes some 67,000 clones, around 80% of them detected once, and around 9.7% sits in the top ten. Germline CDR1 MDHEN, CDR2 SYDVKM. Unmatched junction bases numbered 7, after V lost 8 bases and J lost 0 bases. This CDR3 region has 15 residues. A note on this clone: Its antigen is as yet unknown.

This clonotype was sampled from a man aged 35 to 55 in good health and CMV-seronegative. The sequenced sample was PBMCs. The chain links TRBV28 to TRBJ1-5; TRBD1 aligns across 7 bases. CDR3 protein: CASGRQGYSNQPQHF. The CDR3 DNA reads as TGTGCCAGCGGACGACAGGGATATAGCAATCAGCCCCAGCATTTT.